Sequencing of this T cell receptor (beta chain) was carried out in a study of OX40 agonist ivuxolimab in advanced cancers. As for the study in general: The diagnoses of dose-escalation patients were hepatocellular carcinoma, melanoma, renal cell or head and neck cancer.

The CDR3 is made up of 13 amino acids. V lost 5 bases, J lost 6 bases, and 16 bases lay in between. Germline lookup yields CDR1 GTSNPN and CDR2 SVGIG (reference sequence). Some clones are missing from TCRdb's copy, which holds only in-frame ones; the method was immunoSEQ multiplex PCR. The sample shows about 70,000 clones, approximately 80% of them seen only once. Whole-study results and caveats: Among the nonresponders, some also had low normalized T-cell clonal expansion.

With respect to this clone: What it binds is not known.

Material: CD4+ or CD8+ T cells sorted from blood, obtained in a trial of the OX40 agonist ivuxolimab. The clonotype comes from an adult with an advanced solid tumor such as melanoma, head and neck, liver or kidney cancer. The V and J genes are TRBV30 and TRBJ2-5, with a possible D match to TRBD2 (6 bases). CDR3 region: CAWRHLAYKTQYF. In DNA, the CDR3 is TGTGCCTGGCGACACCTAGCGTACAAGACCCAGTACTTC. Together with reference TRBV30 and TRBJ2-5, the CDR3 gives the full variable domain: SQTIHQWPATLVQPVGSPLSLECTVEGTSNPNLYWYRQAAGRGLQLLFYSVGIGQISSEVPQNLSASRPQDRQFILSSKKLLLSDSGFYLCAWRHLAYKTQYFGPGTRLLVL.